A single sample is the source of the 22 T cell receptor beta chains below, sequenced in a study of tumor-infiltrating lymphocytes in primary liver carcinoma. Using a constant-region primer together with ProtoScript II reverse transcriptase, TCR beta cDNA was made from roughly 540 ng of total RNA. Libraries covering TCR beta were generated through three nested multiplex PCR rounds (using a slightly modified ARM-PCR). TRBV1-TRBV30 forward and Cbeta reverse primers drove the first two roughly 10-cycle rounds. TCRdb recomputed calls from the multiplex PCR reads with MiXCR, one row per CDR3 protein. The table records hundreds of thousands of distinct CDR3 sequences, 50% to 75% of them present only once. For blood RNA, unsorted whole blood served as the source, and germline DNA was extracted too. The sequenced material came from peripheral blood. These receptors were obtained from a woman aged 30 to 39 with primary liver carcinoma and hepatitis B virus infection.

This clonotype is a singleton in its sample. The conserved final phenylalanine or tryptophan is absent from the CDR3, which likely points to a read error. This chain uses TRBV11-2 with TRBJ2-7; weak D call: TRBD1 (5 bases). Germline V gene data show CDR1 as SGHAT and CDR2 as FQNNGV. The CDR3 is made up of 12 amino acids. The CDR3, as DNA: TGTGCCAGCAGTTTAGAGCAGGGCGAGCAGTACTCC. Translating it yields CASSLEQGEQYS.

This clonotype was counted ten times or more. The gene calls are TRBV4-3 and TRBJ2-2; no reliable D call. Trimming left V 4 bases short and J 6 bases short, with 6 bases between. The CDR3 has 12 amino acids. Germline assignment: CDR1 LGHNA and CDR2 YSLEER. CDR3 protein: CASSPSPGELFF. CDR3 nucleotides: TGCGCCAGCAGCCCAAGTCCCGGGGAGCTGTTTTTT.

The chain has TRBV12-3 or TRBV12-4 and TRBJ2-3; a weak D match, TRBD2 (6 bases). The CDR3 has 16 amino acids. CDR3 nucleotide sequence: TGTGTCAGTCGCCCCCCGGTGGGCGGGATCACAGATACGCAGTATTTT. Its protein product is CVSRPPVGGITDTQYF.

A remark on this clonotype: A much larger clone sits a single nucleotide away, making a read error possible. The chain links TRBV5-4 to TRBJ2-3; D assignment may be TRBD1 or TRBD2 (5 bases each). Germline V gives CDR1 SGHNT, CDR2 YYREEE (reference sequence). Between the trimmed V and J ends, which lost 5 bases and 9 bases, there was a span of 13 bases. There are 12 residues in the CDR3. The CDR3 DNA is TGTGCCAGCAGGACCGTCGGGGACACGCAGTATTTT. Translated, it gives CASRTVGDTQYF.

The count of this clonotype is one. The chain recombines TRBV7-9 with TRBJ2-7; 9 nucleotides agree with TRBD1. Germline V gene sequence: CDR1 SEHNR, CDR2 FQNEAQ (reference sequence). This CDR3 has 17 residues. V shed 2 bases, J shed 0 bases, and the junction held 8 bases outside the gene matches. The CDR3 DNA follows: TGTGCCAGCAGCTTATTCACAGGGGGCCTTTTCTCCTACGAGCAGTACTTC. Its translation: CASSLFTGGLFSYEQYF.

Turning to this clonotype: Mismatch with germline at one junction end may stem from a read error. The chain recombines TRBV29-1 with TRBJ1-1; D is ambiguous. This CDR3 is 13 amino acids long. CDR1 SQVTM and CDR2 ANQGSEA come from the germline V gene. This CDR3 is CSAQSQKNTETFF. CDR3 coding DNA: TGCAGCGCTCAGAGCCAGAAGAACACTGAAACTTTCTTT.

This clonotype was detected many times. J is TRBJ2-3 and V is TRBV29-1; 8 nucleotides align to TRBD1. The CDR3 is 13 residues long. Per germline, CDR1 SQVTM and CDR2 ANQGSEA. Trimming at V came to 6 bases and at J to 1 base, leaving 3 bases not matched to a gene. CDR3: CSVETGGTDTQYF. CDR3 bases: TGCAGCGTGGAGACAGGGGGCACAGATACGCAGTATTTT.

This clonotype was found many times. The rearrangement links TRBV29-1 to TRBJ2-1, with no clear D. CDR3 length: 11 residues. V was cut by 7 bases and J by 5 bases, with 9 bases left in between. Germline V gene lookup returns CDR1 SQVTM and CDR2 ANQGSEA. For the CDR3, the DNA is TGCAGCGGATCGGTTAACAATGAGCAGTTCTTC. Translated: CSGSVNNEQFF.

V and J are TRBV28 and TRBJ1-5, with 7 bases that match TRBD2. Matching the DNA end better, TRBJ2-3 makes the J call doubtful. The CDR3 contains 13 residues. Looked up from germline, CDR1 is MDHEN and CDR2 is SYDVKM. The CDR3 here is CAGGVFNNQPQYF. CDR3 DNA: TGTGCCGGGGGGGTATTTAACAATCAGCCCCAGTATTTT.

This clonotype was seen a handful of times. CDR3 in amino acids: CASSLGAREAQHF. The CDR3 nucleotides are TGTGCCAGCAGCTTAGGGGCCAGGGAGGCCCAGCATTTT. The chain employs TRBV7-9 and TRBJ1-5; possible D gene TRBD1, 5 bases. V was shortened by 1 base and J by 11 bases, with 12 bases between the two germline ends. Germline V CDR1 and CDR2: SEHNR, FQNEAQ (reference sequence). The CDR3 length is 13 residues.

A remark on this clonotype: One end of the junction does not line up with germline, which may come from a read error. The chain carries TRBV6-2 or TRBV6-3 and TRBJ2-7, with 7 bases that match TRBD1. Germline V gene sequence: CDR1 MNHEY, CDR2 SVGEGT. The CDR3 totals 14 residues. The CDR3 sequence is CASSYSTGSYERYF. DNA for the CDR3: TGTGCCAGCAGTTACTCGACAGGGAGCTACGAGCGGTACTTC.

Points on this clonotype: One junction end does not reproduce the germline sequence, and a read error may be involved. The chain uses TRBV12-3 or TRBV12-4 and TRBJ2-3, with TRBD2 matching over 10 bases. The length of the CDR3 is 13 residues. For the CDR3, the DNA is TGTGCCGGCAGTACAAGCGGGACTAGCGCGCAGTATTTT. This codes for CAGSTSGTSAQYF.

As regards this clonotype: Likely a read error: the CDR3 ends without its conserved phenylalanine or tryptophan. The chain has TRBV29-1 and TRBJ1-1, with unresolved D. This CDR3 has 13 residues. Germline V gives CDR1 SQVTM, CDR2 ANQGSEA. Trimming pared 4 bases from V and 0 bases from J, leaving 9 bases between. The CDR3 DNA reads as TGCAGCGTTGTCTGGGAATTGAACACTGAAGCTTTCCTA. It codes for CSVVWELNTEAFL.

The rearrangement joins TRBV6-1 to TRBJ2-3; D is perhaps TRBD2 (6 bases). Trimming removed 7 bases at V and 2 bases at J, with 16 bases between. CDR1 and CDR2 (germline): MNHNS, SASEGT. The CDR3 extends over 15 amino acids. CDR3 DNA: TGTGCCAGCACCCGCCGGGACTCGACCACAGATACGCAGTATTTT. This translates into CASTRRDSTTDTQYF.

J is TRBJ2-2 and V is TRBV30; 9 bases are shared with TRBD2. This CDR3 has 15 amino acids. Germline CDR1 is GTSNPN and CDR2 is SVGIG (reference sequence). After removal of 8 bases from V and 2 bases from J, the junction contained 9 bases not matched to a gene. The CDR3 loop is CARSSGTLNTGELFF. CDR3 DNA sequence: TGTGCCCGATCTAGCGGGACGCTAAACACCGGGGAGCTGTTTTTT.

This clonotype has ten or more counts. The rearrangement joins TRBV5-1 to TRBJ1-1; D ambiguous. V lost 1 base, J lost 0 bases, and 7 bases lay in between. Per germline, CDR1 SGHRS and CDR2 YFSETQ. This CDR3 has 14 residues. CDR3: CASSLRQVNTEAFF. The DNA for the CDR3 is TGCGCCAGCAGCTTGAGGCAGGTGAACACTGAAGCTTTCTTT.

Regarding this clonotype: An end of the junction differs from the germline gene, which may be a read error. This chain uses TRBV11-2 with TRBJ2-6; no reliable D call. CDR1 SGHAT and CDR2 FQNNGV come from the germline V gene. This CDR3 has 14 amino acids. The DNA for the CDR3 is TGTGCCAGCAGCTTAGATCGTGAGGCCAACCTCCTGACTTTC. Translated, it gives CASSLDREANLLTF.

The chain uses TRBV11-2 and TRBJ2-7, with D unresolved. The germline gives CDR1 SGHAT, CDR2 FQNNGV. CDR3 length: 11 amino acids. V lost 4 bases and J lost 7, with 8 bases in between. Written as DNA, the CDR3 is TGTGCCAGCAGCTCCCTCATGGAGCAGTACTTC. Its protein is CASSSLMEQYF.

Details on this clonotype: At one of its ends the junction is not consistent with the germline gene, which may arise from a read error. CDR3 residues: CASSFGTGCSYELYF. The DNA for the CDR3 is TGTGCCAGCAGCTTTGGGACAGGGTGTTCTTACGAGCTGTACTTC. The V and J genes are TRBV11-2 and TRBJ2-7; 9 bases match TRBD1. Germline V gives CDR1 SGHAT, CDR2 FQNNGV. This CDR3 has 15 amino acids.

The gene calls are TRBV29-1 and TRBJ2-1, with 9 bases aligning to TRBD2. This CDR3 is 16 amino acids long. Germline assignment: CDR1 SQVTM and CDR2 ANQGSEA. Trimming at V came to 1 base and at J to 7 bases, leaving 11 bases not matched to a gene. The CDR3 bases are TGCAGCGTTGAAGGGTTCCCAGGGACTAGCCAGAATGAGCAGTTCTTC. Its translation: CSVEGFPGTSQNEQFF.

This clonotype is medium-sized in the sample. This chain links TRBV6-1 with TRBJ2-1; the D is unclear. Germline V gives CDR1 MNHNS, CDR2 SASEGT. CDR3 length equals 15 residues. Trimming left V 4 bases short and J 5 bases short, with 15 bases between. CDR3 protein: CASSVEAGYDNEQFF. The DNA of the CDR3 is TGTGCCAGCAGTGTAGAGGCAGGATATGACAATGAGCAGTTCTTC.

The chain carries TRBV6-6 and TRBJ2-4, with 8 bases that match TRBD2. The CDR3 length is 13 residues. J lost 7 bases, V lost 10 bases, and 9 bases had no gene match. Germline V gene sequence: CDR1 MNHNY, CDR2 SVGAGI (reference sequence). Written as DNA, the CDR3 is TGTGCCAACAGCCGCGGGGGGAGGAACATTCAGTACTTC. Amino acids: CANSRGGRNIQYF.